Shown below are 22 T cell receptor beta chains from a single sample sequenced in a study of blood T cell repertoires in COVID-19. TCRdb's copy holds only in-frame clones and misses some; the assay was immunoSEQ multiplex PCR. The sample yields 80,000 or so clones, 70% to 90% seen once. The sequenced sample consisted of peripheral blood. The source is a man aged 50 to 59 with COVID-19, enrolled during active disease.

This clone showed up just once. The V gene is TRBV10-3, the J gene TRBJ1-5, with 8 bases lining up with TRBD1. The CDR3 has 13 residues. V was pared by 7 bases and J by 7 bases, with 6 bases of the junction left unmatched. CDR1 and CDR2 (germline): ENHRY, SYGVKD. As DNA, the CDR3 is TGTGCCATCACAGGGGGCGAAGGGCAGCCCCAGCATTTT. Protein sequence: CAITGGEGQPQHF.

The V gene is TRBV4-3, the J gene TRBJ2-7, with 7 bases that match TRBD2. The junction had 9 bases not matched to a gene; V was cut back by 1 base and J by 3 bases. This CDR3 contains 16 residues. In germline, CDR1 is LGHNA, CDR2 YSLEER. The CDR3 DNA reads as TGCGCCAGCAGCCAAGGGGTGGCGGGAGCGAACTACGAGCAGTACTTC. It is translated as CASSQGVAGANYEQYF.

CDR3 bases: TGTGCCAGCAGCTCCGGGGACACCCCCTACGAGCAGTACTTC. Protein product: CASSSGDTPYEQYF. The rearrangement links TRBV7-9 to TRBJ2-7, with D possibly matching TRBD1 (6 bases). V lost 4 bases and J 2 bases, leaving 12 bases between the germline ends. This CDR3 region has 14 residues. CDR1 is SEHNR and CDR2 is FQNEAQ in the germline V gene (reference sequence). Using reference TRBV7-9 and TRBJ2-7 for the parts outside the CDR3, the full variable domain is DTGVSQNPRHKITKRGQNVTFRCDPISEHNRLYWYRQTLGQGPEFLTYFQNEAQLEKSRLLSDRFSAERPKGSFSTLEIQRTEQGDSAMYLCASSSGDTPYEQYFGPGTRLTVT.

The V and J genes are TRBV7-9 and TRBJ1-6, with 7 bases that match TRBD1. CDR1 is SEHNR and CDR2 is FQNEAQ in the germline V gene (reference sequence). This CDR3 has 15 amino acids. Trimming took 5 bases from V and 5 from J; bases not matched to a gene: 6. The CDR3 is CASSPRTGDNSPLHF. DNA for the CDR3: TGTGCCAGCAGCCCCAGAACAGGGGATAATTCACCCCTCCACTTT.

The chain combines TRBV10-3 with TRBJ2-3; 10 bases fit TRBD1. V trimming: 6 bases; J trimming: 2 bases; junction bases outside the gene matches: 5. The germline CDR1 and CDR2 sequences are ENHRY and SYGVKD. The CDR3 length is 15 residues. CDR3 nucleotides: TGTGCCATCAGCGCCGGGACAGGGGACACAGATACGCAGTATTTT. Encoded protein: CAISAGTGDTDTQYF.

This chain connects TRBV7-9 to TRBJ1-2; 8 bases are a match to TRBD1. Germline values: CDR1 SEHNR, CDR2 FQNEAQ (reference sequence). The junction had 3 bases not matched to a gene; V was cut back by 0 bases and J by 6 bases. The CDR3 runs 14 residues. For the CDR3, the DNA is TGTGCCAGCAGCTTAGCAGCAGGGGGCAATGGCTACACCTTC. It is translated as CASSLAAGGNGYTF.

V and J are TRBV3-1 (or the pseudogene TRBV3-2) and TRBJ1-1; 7 bases are shared with TRBD1. CDR3 length: 16 amino acids. CDR1 and CDR2 (germline): LGHDT, YNNKEL (reference sequence). V was clipped by 5 bases and J by 3 bases; unmatched bases: 12. CDR3 protein: CASSAVHRGRYTEAFF. Here the CDR3 DNA reads TGTGCCAGCAGCGCAGTCCACAGGGGAAGGTACACTGAAGCTTTCTTT.

The V gene is TRBV18, the J gene TRBJ1-1; D gene unclear. Germline V CDR1 and CDR2: KGHSH, LQKENI. The V end was cut by 2 bases, the J end by 0 bases, with 4 bases between. The length of the CDR3 is 13 residues. CDR3 protein: CASSPVLNTEAFF. CDR3 DNA: TGTGCCAGCTCACCAGTCTTGAACACTGAAGCTTTCTTT. Full variable domain (outside the CDR3, taken from reference TRBV18 and TRBJ1-1): NAGVMQNPRHLVRRRGQEARLRCSPMKGHSHVYWYRQLPEEGLKFMVYLQKENIIDESGMPKERFSAEFPKEGPSILRIQQVVRGDSAAYFCASSPVLNTEAFFGQGTRLTVV.

The chain combines TRBV5-4 with TRBJ2-3; 8 nucleotides line up with TRBD1. The CDR3 length is 15 residues. Per the germline V gene, CDR1 is SGHNT and CDR2 is YYREEE (reference sequence). V lost 2 bases and J lost 6; bases outside the gene matches: 8. The CDR3 here is CASSFRDRRADTQYF. The CDR3 DNA is TGTGCCAGCAGCTTCCGGGACAGGCGTGCGGATACGCAGTATTTT.

This chain connects TRBV19 to TRBJ1-1, with D possibly TRBD1 on 6 matching bases. Per germline, CDR1 LNHDA and CDR2 SQIVND (reference sequence). The CDR3 totals 13 residues. V shed 6 bases and J shed 1 base, with 9 bases lying between them. The DNA for the CDR3 is TGTGCCAGTAGACAGACAGGGAACACTGAAGCTTTCTTT. Residues: CASRQTGNTEAFF.

The chain couples TRBV28 to TRBJ2-5; D ambiguous. The germline gives CDR1 MDHEN, CDR2 SYDVKM. The V and J ends lost 6 bases and 5 bases respectively, with 7 bases between them. CDR3 length: 11 amino acids. Written as DNA, the CDR3 is TGTGCCAGCAGCATCCGGGAGACCCAGTACTTC. It yields the protein CASSIRETQYF.

CDR3 sequence (DNA): TGTGCCAGCAGCCCAAGTCATAGCGGGGGGGTAGGTGAGCAGTTCTTC. It yields the protein CASSPSHSGGVGEQFF. V gene TRBV9 combines with J gene TRBJ2-1; 11 bases are shared with TRBD2. Unmatched junction bases numbered 12, after V lost 4 bases and J lost 9 bases. The germline gives CDR1 SGDLS, CDR2 YYNGEE. This CDR3 has 16 amino acids.

The V and J genes are TRBV28 and TRBJ2-7; TRBD1 might be the D (5 bases). Germline CDR1 and CDR2: MDHEN and SYDVKM. This CDR3 comprises 15 residues. Trimming pared 1 base from V and 0 bases from J, leaving 10 bases between. In DNA form, the CDR3 reads TGTGCCAGCAGTTTATCAGGGATTTCCTCCTACGAGCAGTACTTC. Translation gives CASSLSGISSYEQYF.

The J gene is TRBJ2-7, the V gene TRBV6-7; 7 nucleotides agree with TRBD1. TRBV6-7 is an open reading frame whose function is uncertain. The trim removed 5 bases at V and 4 bases at J, leaving 8 bases unmatched. The CDR3 runs to 14 residues. CDR3: CASSLPGQIYEQYF. CDR3 nucleotides: TGTGCCAGCAGTCTTCCGGGACAGATTTACGAGCAGTACTTC.

The chain uses TRBV24-1 and TRBJ2-2; possible D gene TRBD2, 7 bases. This CDR3 region has 16 residues. Germline V gene lookup returns CDR1 KGHDR and CDR2 SFDVKD. The V end lost 1 base, the J end lost 3 bases, and 11 bases lay between the germline ends. Here the CDR3 DNA reads TGTGCCACCAGTGATTTAGCGGGACAAGACACCGGGGAGCTGTTTTTT. Translation gives CATSDLAGQDTGELFF.

This sequence joins TRBV6-1 and TRBJ2-3, with TRBD2 matching over 8 bases. The CDR3 loop spans 15 amino acids. V dropped 3 bases and J dropped 3; count of bases not matched to a gene: 5. CDR1 and CDR2 (germline): MNHNS, SASEGT. The CDR3 DNA reads as TGTGCCAGCAGTGATGGGGTAGCGGGAACAGATACGCAGTATTTT. Protein: CASSDGVAGTDTQYF.

The V gene is TRBV19, the J gene TRBJ1-5; TRBD1 agrees at 7 bases. The ends lost 5 bases at V and 2 bases at J; junction bases unmatched: 6. Germline lookup yields CDR1 LNHDA and CDR2 SQIVND (reference sequence). The CDR3 is made up of 15 amino acids. The CDR3 loop reads CASSRSGGGNQPQHF. CDR3 DNA sequence: TGTGCCAGTAGTCGGTCAGGGGGTGGCAATCAGCCCCAGCATTTT.

The chain has TRBV30 and TRBJ1-5; TRBD1 agrees at 9 bases. CDR3 length equals 13 residues. Germline V gene lookup returns CDR1 GTSNPN and CDR2 SVGIG (reference sequence). V lost 5 bases, J lost 6 bases, and 5 bases stayed unmatched. The DNA for the CDR3 is TGTGCCTGGGATACAGGGGGCAGTCAGCCCCAGCATTTT. Amino acid sequence: CAWDTGGSQPQHF.

This clone appeared a single time. The rearrangement joins TRBV3-1 (or the pseudogene TRBV3-2) to TRBJ1-4, with a possible D match to TRBD1 (5 bases). CDR3 length: 15 amino acids. V lost 0 bases to trimming and J lost 7 bases, with 12 bases between them. The germline gives CDR1 LGHDT, CDR2 YNNKEL (reference sequence). The CDR3 reads CASSQDRRQPEKLFF. The CDR3 bases are TGTGCCAGCAGCCAAGATCGGAGACAGCCTGAAAAACTGTTTTTT.

This chain links TRBV5-4 with TRBJ1-2; D is unclear. CDR3 length: 15 residues. Per germline, CDR1 SGHNT and CDR2 YYREEE (reference sequence). The V and J ends lost 3 bases and 0 bases respectively, with 12 bases between them. In DNA, the CDR3 is TGTGCCAGCAGCTCTTTGCTAACAGCTAACTATGGCTACACCTTC. Translated: CASSSLLTANYGYTF.

The chain employs TRBV3-1 (or the pseudogene TRBV3-2) and TRBJ2-4; 7 positions agree with TRBD1. Germline-derived CDR1 and CDR2 are LGHDT and YNNKEL (reference sequence). This CDR3 contains 12 residues. V gave up 2 bases and J gave up 11 bases; unmatched junction bases: 3. CDR3 residues: CASSQNRGFQYF. CDR3 in DNA: TGTGCCAGCAGCCAAAACAGGGGTTTTCAGTACTTC.

This chain links TRBV6-6 with TRBJ1-4; TRBD1 might be the D (5 bases). The V and J ends lost 2 bases and 7 bases respectively, with 8 bases between them. Germline-derived CDR1 and CDR2 are MNHNY and SVGAGI (reference sequence). The CDR3 totals 13 residues. The CDR3 here is CASSYAGSEKLFF. DNA of the CDR3: TGTGCCAGCAGTTACGCAGGGTCTGAAAAACTGTTTTTT.